These 16 T cell receptor beta chains came from one sample sequenced in a study of response to subunit inactivated influenza vaccine. TCRdb fed the RT-PCR reads into MiXCR, producing one record per CDR3 protein. Among about 780,000 distinct CDR3 sequences listed, approximately 17% were seen once. The sequencing here drew on PBMCs from blood, taken around 5 days after vaccination. These receptor sequences come from a man aged 50 or older who received an inactivated influenza vaccine.

This chain links TRBV28 with TRBJ1-2; D is uncertain. Germline V gives CDR1 MDHEN, CDR2 SYDVKM. The CDR3 has 14 amino acids. V was clipped by 6 bases and J by 3 bases, with 14 bases between them. The CDR3 DNA sequence: TGTGCCAGCAGCCGCATCCCGGGGTACTATGGCTACACCTTC. Its translation is CASSRIPGYYGYTF.

This clonotype was seen only a few times. The V call is TRBV6-1, the J call TRBJ2-2; a possible D gene is TRBD1 (6 bases). This CDR3 region has 16 residues. Germline-derived CDR1 and CDR2 are MNHNS and SASEGT. Trimming shortened V by 0 bases and J by 5 bases, and 13 bases separated the two germline ends. CDR3 loop: CASSEAGAGDTGELFF. CDR3 DNA: TGTGCCAGCAGTGAAGCAGGGGCAGGGGATACCGGGGAGCTGTTTTTT.

This clonotype was observed at least ten times. The J gene is TRBJ2-7, the V gene TRBV27; tentative D call: TRBD1 (5 bases). The CDR3 loop spans 14 amino acids. Trimming pared 2 bases from V and 6 bases from J, leaving 14 bases between. CDR1 and CDR2 (germline): MNHEY, SMNVEV (reference sequence). Written as DNA, the CDR3 is TGTGCCAGCAGTTTAGCAGGGATGACGAGCGAGCAGTACTTC. Translated: CASSLAGMTSEQYF.

The chain has TRBV7-9 and TRBJ2-2, with D possibly matching TRBD1 (6 bases). V lost 4 bases and J 1 base, leaving 10 bases between the germline ends. Germline CDR1 is SEHNR and CDR2 is FQNEAQ (reference sequence). The CDR3 runs 15 residues. The CDR3 sequence is CASSYRVENTGELFF. CDR3 nucleotides: TGTGCCAGCAGCTACAGGGTGGAGAACACCGGGGAGCTGTTTTTT.

The V call is TRBV10-3, the J call TRBJ1-5, with a weak D call TRBD1 (5 bases). Germline CDR1 ENHRY, CDR2 SYGVKD. This CDR3 has 15 residues. V was clipped by 3 bases and J by 6 bases, with 15 bases between them. This CDR3 reads CAISDGQGRRQPQHF. CDR3 in DNA: TGTGCCATCAGTGATGGGCAGGGAAGGCGTCAGCCCCAGCATTTT.

This clonotype turned up a few times. The chain employs TRBV29-1 and TRBJ1-4; unclear D gene. Germline V gene data show CDR1 as SQVTM and CDR2 as ANQGSEA. CDR3 length equals 12 residues. Between the trimmed V and J ends, which lost 6 bases and 8 bases, there was a span of 13 bases. CDR3 loop: CSVLGGLEKLFF. In DNA, the CDR3 is TGCAGCGTACTCGGTGGACTCGAAAAACTGTTTTTT.

This clonotype occurred a few times. Germline and junction disagree at one end, which may indicate a read error. The CDR3 DNA reads TGCAGTGCTACCAGTCCGGGGACTAGCTCCCACGAGCAGTACTTC. Translation: CSATSPGTSSHEQYF. This chain connects TRBV20-1 to TRBJ2-7, with TRBD2 matching over 9 bases. This CDR3 is 15 amino acids long. From germline, CDR1 is DFQATT and CDR2 SNEGSKA (reference sequence).

The table lists this clonotype with a few counts. The chain recombines TRBV29-1 with TRBJ2-5; maybe TRBD1 (5 bases). The V and J ends lost 7 bases and 5 bases respectively, with 23 bases between them. This CDR3 is built from 15 residues. Looked up from germline, CDR1 is SQVTM and CDR2 is ANQGSEA. CDR3 sequence reads: CSAQGEVSSLETQYF. The CDR3 DNA sequence: TGCAGCGCCCAAGGGGAAGTCAGTAGCTTGGAGACCCAGTACTTC.

This clonotype was counted many times. This chain uses TRBV12-3 or TRBV12-4 with TRBJ2-3; 9 positions agree with TRBD2. With V trimmed by 7 bases and J by 7 bases, 12 bases remained unmatched. The CDR3 contains 15 residues. DNA for the CDR3: TGTGCCAGCAATAGCGGGGGTGGTCTCATGAATACGCAGTATTTT. Protein: CASNSGGGLMNTQYF.

In this sample, this clonotype turned up a few times. J is TRBJ2-1 and V is TRBV7-2; D is perhaps TRBD1 or TRBD2 (5 bases each). Germline V gene data show CDR1 as SGHTA and CDR2 as FQGNSA. The V and J ends lost 5 bases and 0 bases respectively, with 14 bases between them. This CDR3 has 16 amino acids. The CDR3 DNA follows: TGTGCCAGCAGCAGAACCAGGGAGAGCTCCTACAATGAGCAGTTCTTC. Its protein product is CASSRTRESSYNEQFF. Using reference TRBV7-2 and TRBJ2-1 for the parts outside the CDR3, the full variable domain is GAGVSQSPSNKVTEKGKDVELRCDPISGHTALYWYRQSLGQGLEFLIYFQGNSAPDKSGLPSDRFSAERTGGSVSTLTIQRTQQEDSAVYLCASSRTRESSYNEQFFGPGTRLTVL.

V is TRBV11-2 and J is TRBJ1-5, with a weak D call TRBD1 (5 bases). The CDR3 loop spans 15 amino acids. V shed 1 base and J shed 3 bases, with 10 bases lying between them. Germline values: CDR1 SGHAT, CDR2 FQNNGV. CDR3 in DNA: TGTGCCAGCAGCTTAGGGGACGTTACCAATCAGCCCCAGCATTTT. Residues: CASSLGDVTNQPQHF.

This clonotype was counted a few times. V gene TRBV6-1 combines with J gene TRBJ1-1; weak D call: TRBD1 (6 bases). V was trimmed by 6 bases and J by 7 bases, leaving 18 bases between them. CDR1 and CDR2 (germline): MNHNS, SASEGT. CDR3 length equals 14 residues. Written as DNA, the CDR3 is TGTGCCAGCAGCGGCCGGGTGAGCAGGGGTGAAGCTTTCTTT. Its translation is CASSGRVSRGEAFF.

This clonotype was counted many times. The V call is TRBV12-3 or TRBV12-4, the J call TRBJ1-1; possible D gene TRBD1, 5 bases. Trimming took 5 bases from V and 2 from J, leaving 9 bases between them. The CDR3 runs to 13 residues. The CDR3 loop reads CASSPGPNTEAFF. The CDR3 DNA reads as TGTGCCAGCAGTCCGGGACCTAACACTGAAGCTTTCTTT.

This clonotype was counted between two and nine times. The chain recombines TRBV20-1 with TRBJ2-7, with TRBD2 matching 10 bases. The germline CDR1 and CDR2 sequences are DFQATT and SNEGSKA (reference sequence). The CDR3 spans 14 residues. V shed 0 bases, J shed 6 bases, and the junction held 5 bases outside the gene matches. The CDR3 nucleotides are TGCAGTGCTAGAGAGAGCGGGAGGGCCGGCGAGCAGTACTTC. This codes for CSARESGRAGEQYF.

This clonotype has more than one count but fewer than ten. The chain uses TRBV7-9 and TRBJ1-1; D is uncertain. Trimming shortened V by 3 bases and J by 6 bases, and 23 bases separated the two germline ends. The length of the CDR3 is 17 residues. Per the germline V gene, CDR1 is SEHNR and CDR2 is FQNEAQ (reference sequence). The CDR3 DNA reads TGTGCCAGCAGCTTGTCATATGTTCTCGGGGTTAGGGCTGAAGCTTTCTTT. This codes for CASSLSYVLGVRAEAFF. Drawing the rest from reference TRBV7-9 and TRBJ1-1, the complete variable domain is DTGVSQNPRHKITKRGQNVTFRCDPISEHNRLYWYRQTLGQGPEFLTYFQNEAQLEKSRLLSDRFSAERPKGSFSTLEIQRTEQGDSAMYLCASSLSYVLGVRAEAFFGQGTRLTVV.

V is TRBV6-2 or TRBV6-3 and J is TRBJ1-2; 7 bases fit TRBD1. The CDR3 sequence is 16 residues long. V trimming: 0 bases; J trimming: 6 bases; junction bases outside the gene matches: 10. Germline V CDR1 and CDR2: MNHEY, SVGEGT. The CDR3 coding sequence is TGTGCCAGCAGTTACTCGCTACAGGGGCTGGGAGATGGCTACACCTTC. It yields the protein CASSYSLQGLGDGYTF.